The rows below give T cell receptor beta chains drawn from one sample of a study of blood T cell repertoires in COVID-19. Libraries were prepared by immunoSEQ multiplex PCR; TCRdb keeps only in-frame clonotypes and omits some of them. Among approximately 300,000 clones listed, around nine tenths were seen once. Sequencing input: peripheral blood. The receptors were sampled from a man between 45 and 60 years old with active or convalescent COVID-19. The CDR3 runs from the conserved cysteine through the conserved F or W. D genes are given only for firm matches. Not every row has a clone size; where given, it reads once, few, many or a size class.

j_call: TRBJ1-5
d_call: .
v_call: TRBV28
clone_size: .
cdr3_nt: TGTGCCAGCAGCAAAGGGGGTTATAGCAATCAGCCCCAGCATTTT
cdr3_aa: CASSKGGYSNQPQHF

j_call: TRBJ1-1
d_call: .
v_call: TRBV5-1
clone_size: .
cdr3_nt: TGCGCCAGCAGCTTCCAGGGGAAAGGCACTGAAGCTTTCTTT
cdr3_aa: CASSFQGKGTEAFF

j_call: TRBJ2-1
d_call: TRBD2
v_call: TRBV19
clone_size: .
cdr3_nt: TGTGCCAGTAGGGAGCGGGGGGGTTACAATGAGCAGTTCTTC
cdr3_aa: CASRERGGYNEQFF

j_call: TRBJ2-7
d_call: .
v_call: TRBV11-2
clone_size: .
cdr3_nt: TGTGCCAGCAGCTTCACTAGAGGCGAGCAGTACTTC
cdr3_aa: CASSFTRGEQYF

j_call: TRBJ1-2
d_call: .
v_call: TRBV25-1
clone_size: .
cdr3_nt: TGTGCCAGCAGTCGTTCTTATGGCTACACCTTC
cdr3_aa: CASSRSYGYTF

j_call: TRBJ2-3
d_call: .
v_call: TRBV14
clone_size: .
cdr3_nt: TGTGCCAGCAGCCGCGACTCTAGCACAGATACGCAGTATTTT
cdr3_aa: CASSRDSSTDTQYF

j_call: TRBJ2-7
d_call: TRBD1
v_call: TRBV7-8
clone_size: once
cdr3_nt: TGTGCCAGCAGCACAAGACAGGGGGTTTACCACGAGCAGTACTTC
cdr3_aa: CASSTRQGVYHEQYF

j_call: TRBJ2-7
d_call: .
v_call: TRBV3-1/TRBV3-2
clone_size: .
cdr3_nt: TGTGCCAGCAGCAAGGGGCTAGCGTCTCCGGTCGGAGAGCAGTACTTC
cdr3_aa: CASSKGLASPVGEQYF

j_call: TRBJ2-7
d_call: TRBD1
v_call: TRBV7-8
clone_size: .
cdr3_nt: TGTGCCAGCAGCCCCCTAGGACAGGAGAGCTCCTACGAGCAGTACTTC
cdr3_aa: CASSPLGQESSYEQYF

j_call: TRBJ1-5
d_call: TRBD1
v_call: TRBV28
clone_size: .
cdr3_nt: TGTGCCAGCAGGCGACAGGGGGCTCAGCCCCAGCATTTT
cdr3_aa: CASRRQGAQPQHF

j_call: TRBJ2-5
d_call: TRBD1
v_call: TRBV19
clone_size: .
cdr3_nt: TGTGCCAGTAGTGCACAGGGGGCAGAGACCCAGTACTTC
cdr3_aa: CASSAQGAETQYF

j_call: TRBJ2-5
d_call: .
v_call: TRBV19
clone_size: .
cdr3_nt: TGTGCCAGTAGTATGGGCAGGGTCGAGGAGACCCAGTACTTC
cdr3_aa: CASSMGRVEETQYF

j_call: TRBJ1-3
d_call: .
v_call: TRBV2
clone_size: .
cdr3_nt: TGTGCCAGCGGGGTGGGGAAGAGGGTCCGAAACACCATATATTTT
cdr3_aa: CASGVGKRVRNTIYF

j_call: TRBJ2-1
d_call: TRBD1
v_call: TRBV5-6
clone_size: .
cdr3_nt: TGTGCCAGCAGCTTCCTTACAGGGGAAGACTCCTACAATGAGCAGTTCTTC
cdr3_aa: CASSFLTGEDSYNEQFF

j_call: TRBJ2-5
d_call: TRBD1
v_call: TRBV7-9
clone_size: .
cdr3_nt: TGTGCCAGCAGCAGGGGCTCCAGGGGGATAGAAGAGACCCAGTACTTC
cdr3_aa: CASSRGSRGIEETQYF

j_call: TRBJ2-7
d_call: .
v_call: TRBV2
clone_size: .
cdr3_nt: TGTGCCAGCAGTGAAGGCAGAATCTACGAGCAGTACTTC
cdr3_aa: CASSEGRIYEQYF

j_call: TRBJ1-2
d_call: TRBD1
v_call: TRBV6-5
clone_size: .
cdr3_nt: TGTGCCAGCACCCGAGACAGGGGTGGCTATGGCTACACCTTC
cdr3_aa: CASTRDRGGYGYTF

j_call: TRBJ1-5
d_call: .
v_call: TRBV6-1
clone_size: .
cdr3_nt: TGTGCCAGCAGTGAAGGCGGGGCCGAGGCTAGACAGCCCCAGCATTTT
cdr3_aa: CASSEGGAEARQPQHF

j_call: TRBJ1-6
d_call: .
v_call: TRBV5-6
clone_size: .
cdr3_nt: TGTGCCAGCAGTAAACAATATCTCCCCTCGAATTCACCCCTCCACTTT
cdr3_aa: CASSKQYLPSNSPLHF

j_call: TRBJ2-3
d_call: .
v_call: TRBV7-2
clone_size: .
cdr3_nt: TGTGCCAGCAGCTTTTACTGGGAGGCGACAGATACGCAGTATTTT
cdr3_aa: CASSFYWEATDTQYF

j_call: TRBJ1-3
d_call: .
v_call: TRBV30
clone_size: .
cdr3_nt: TGTGCCTGGAGTTTGGGGGGATCTGGAAACACCATATATTTT
cdr3_aa: CAWSLGGSGNTIYF

j_call: TRBJ1-5
d_call: .
v_call: TRBV7-2
clone_size: .
cdr3_nt: TGTGCCAGCAGCCAGTCTTATAGCAATCAGCCCCAGCATTTT
cdr3_aa: CASSQSYSNQPQHF

j_call: TRBJ2-5
d_call: .
v_call: TRBV10-3
clone_size: .
cdr3_nt: TGTGCCATCAGTGAGTCGGGGCGCCAAGAGACCCAGTACTTC
cdr3_aa: CAISESGRQETQYF

j_call: TRBJ1-5
d_call: TRBD1
v_call: TRBV9
clone_size: .
cdr3_nt: TGTGCCAGCAGCGAGGGGGCTGGTCAGCCCCAGCATTTT
cdr3_aa: CASSEGAGQPQHF

j_call: TRBJ1-2
d_call: TRBD1
v_call: TRBV28
clone_size: .
cdr3_nt: TGTGCCAGCAGTTCCCTTCAGGGGGCCTATGGCTACACCTTC
cdr3_aa: CASSSLQGAYGYTF

j_call: TRBJ2-3
d_call: .
v_call: TRBV5-3
clone_size: .
cdr3_nt: TGTGCCGCGACCAGCACCAGGGGCGCAGATACGCAGTATTTT
cdr3_aa: CAATSTRGADTQYF

j_call: TRBJ1-2
d_call: .
v_call: TRBV21-1
clone_size: .
cdr3_nt: TGTGCCAGCAGCCCTTATGGGAGAGGGAGGGCTGACTACTACACCTTC
cdr3_aa: CASSPYGRGRADYYTF

j_call: TRBJ1-5
d_call: .
v_call: TRBV6-5
clone_size: .
cdr3_nt: TGTGCCAGCAGACCTGGGCCCCATAGCAATCAGCCCCAGCATTTT
cdr3_aa: CASRPGPHSNQPQHF

j_call: TRBJ1-2
d_call: .
v_call: TRBV7-3
clone_size: .
cdr3_nt: TGTGCCAGCAGCGGGGCGCATACTAACTATGGCTACACCTTC
cdr3_aa: CASSGAHTNYGYTF

j_call: TRBJ1-1
d_call: TRBD1
v_call: TRBV10-3
clone_size: .
cdr3_nt: TGTGCCATCAGAAAACAGGGGTCCCAAGGCACTGAAGCTTTCTTT
cdr3_aa: CAIRKQGSQGTEAFF